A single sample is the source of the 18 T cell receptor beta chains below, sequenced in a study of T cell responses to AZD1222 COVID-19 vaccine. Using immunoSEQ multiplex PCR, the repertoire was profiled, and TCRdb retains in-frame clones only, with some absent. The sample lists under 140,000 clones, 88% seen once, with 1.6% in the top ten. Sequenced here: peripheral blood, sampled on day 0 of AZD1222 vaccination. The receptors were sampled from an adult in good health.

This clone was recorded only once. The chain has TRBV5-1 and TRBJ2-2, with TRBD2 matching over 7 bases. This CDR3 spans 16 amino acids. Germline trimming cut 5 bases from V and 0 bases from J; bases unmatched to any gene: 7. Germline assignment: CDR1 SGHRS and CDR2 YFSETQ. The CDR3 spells CASRSRGGSNTGELFF. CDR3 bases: TGCGCCAGCAGATCACGCGGGGGTTCGAACACCGGGGAGCTGTTTTTT.

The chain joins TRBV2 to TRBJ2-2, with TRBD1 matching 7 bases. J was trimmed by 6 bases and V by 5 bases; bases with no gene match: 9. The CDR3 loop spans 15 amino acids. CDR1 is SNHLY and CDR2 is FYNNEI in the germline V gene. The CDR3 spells CASSPTGTLPGELFF. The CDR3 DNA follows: TGTGCCAGCAGTCCGACAGGGACCCTTCCCGGGGAGCTGTTTTTT.

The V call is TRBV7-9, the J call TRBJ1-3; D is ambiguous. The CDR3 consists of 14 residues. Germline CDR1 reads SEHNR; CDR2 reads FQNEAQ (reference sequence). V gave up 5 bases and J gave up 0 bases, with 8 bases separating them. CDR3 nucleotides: TGTGCCAGCAGCCCACGGGGCTCTGGAAACACCATATATTTT. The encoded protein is CASSPRGSGNTIYF.

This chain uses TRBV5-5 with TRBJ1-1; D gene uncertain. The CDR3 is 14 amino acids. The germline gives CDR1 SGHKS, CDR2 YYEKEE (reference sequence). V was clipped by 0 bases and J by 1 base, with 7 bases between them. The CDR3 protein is CASSLDNANTEAFF. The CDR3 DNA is TGTGCCAGCAGCTTGGACAACGCGAACACTGAAGCTTTCTTT.

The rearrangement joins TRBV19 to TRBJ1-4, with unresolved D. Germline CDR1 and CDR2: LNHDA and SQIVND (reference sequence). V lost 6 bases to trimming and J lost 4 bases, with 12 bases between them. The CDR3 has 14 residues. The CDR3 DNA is TGTGCCAGTAGCCCATTGACAAGTAATGAAAAACTGTTTTTT. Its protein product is CASSPLTSNEKLFF.

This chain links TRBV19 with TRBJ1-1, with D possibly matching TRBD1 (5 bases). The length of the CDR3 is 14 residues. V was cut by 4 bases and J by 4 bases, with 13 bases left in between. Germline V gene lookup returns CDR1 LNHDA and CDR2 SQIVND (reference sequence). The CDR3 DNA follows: TGTGCCAGTAGTAGGCAGGGCGGCGGCACTGAAGCTTTCTTT. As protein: CASSRQGGGTEAFF.

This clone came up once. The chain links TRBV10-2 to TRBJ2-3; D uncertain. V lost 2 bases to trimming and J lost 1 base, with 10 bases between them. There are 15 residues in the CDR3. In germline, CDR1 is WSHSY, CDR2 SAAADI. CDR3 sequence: CASSEHSPGTDTQYF. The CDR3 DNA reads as TGCGCCAGCAGTGAGCACTCCCCGGGCACAGATACGCAGTATTTT.

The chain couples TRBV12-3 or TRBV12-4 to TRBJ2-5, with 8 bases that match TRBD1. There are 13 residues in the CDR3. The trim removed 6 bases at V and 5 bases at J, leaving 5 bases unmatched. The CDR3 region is CASRKTGDETQYF. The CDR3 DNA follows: TGTGCCAGCAGGAAGACAGGGGATGAGACCCAGTACTTC.

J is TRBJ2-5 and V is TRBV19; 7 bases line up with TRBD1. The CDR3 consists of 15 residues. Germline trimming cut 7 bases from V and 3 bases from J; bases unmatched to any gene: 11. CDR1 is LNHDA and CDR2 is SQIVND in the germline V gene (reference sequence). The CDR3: CASTDRGTEEETQYF. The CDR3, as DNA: TGTGCCAGTACCGATAGGGGGACAGAAGAAGAGACCCAGTACTTC.

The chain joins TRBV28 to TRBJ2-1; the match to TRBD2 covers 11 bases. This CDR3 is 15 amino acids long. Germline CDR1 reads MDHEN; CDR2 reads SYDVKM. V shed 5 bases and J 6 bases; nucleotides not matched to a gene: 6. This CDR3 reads CASSVTSGSLNEQFF. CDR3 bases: TGTGCCAGCAGTGTTACTAGCGGGAGCCTCAATGAGCAGTTCTTC.

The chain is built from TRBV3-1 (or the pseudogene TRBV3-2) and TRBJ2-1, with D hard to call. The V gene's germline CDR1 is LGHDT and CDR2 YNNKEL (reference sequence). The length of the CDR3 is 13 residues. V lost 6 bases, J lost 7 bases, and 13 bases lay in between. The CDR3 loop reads CASRDQVGNEQFF. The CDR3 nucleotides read TGTGCCAGCAGGGATCAGGTCGGGAATGAGCAGTTCTTC.

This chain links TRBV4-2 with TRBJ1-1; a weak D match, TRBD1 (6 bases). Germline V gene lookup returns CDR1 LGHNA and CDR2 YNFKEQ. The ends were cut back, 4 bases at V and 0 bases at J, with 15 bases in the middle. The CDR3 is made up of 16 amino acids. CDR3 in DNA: TGTGCCAGCAGCCCCCGTTCAGGGGAAATGAACACTGAAGCTTTCTTT. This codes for CASSPRSGEMNTEAFF.

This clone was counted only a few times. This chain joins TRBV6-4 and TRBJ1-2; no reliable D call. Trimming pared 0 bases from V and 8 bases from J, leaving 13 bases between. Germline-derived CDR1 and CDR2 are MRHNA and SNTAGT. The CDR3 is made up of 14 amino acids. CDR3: CASSDSSTASGYTF. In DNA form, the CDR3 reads TGTGCCAGCAGTGACTCGAGTACCGCTAGCGGCTACACCTTC.

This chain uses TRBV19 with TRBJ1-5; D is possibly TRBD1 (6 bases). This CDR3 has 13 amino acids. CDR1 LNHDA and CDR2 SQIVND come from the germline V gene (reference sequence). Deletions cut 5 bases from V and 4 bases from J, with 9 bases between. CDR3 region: CASSPDSNQPQHF. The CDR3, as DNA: TGTGCCAGTAGTCCGGACAGTAATCAGCCCCAGCATTTT. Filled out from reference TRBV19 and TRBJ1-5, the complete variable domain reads DGGITQSPKYLFRKEGQNVTLSCEQNLNHDAMYWYRQDPGQGLRLIYYSQIVNDFQKGDIAEGYSVSREKKESFPLTVTSAQKNPTAFYLCASSPDSNQPQHFGDGTRLSIL.

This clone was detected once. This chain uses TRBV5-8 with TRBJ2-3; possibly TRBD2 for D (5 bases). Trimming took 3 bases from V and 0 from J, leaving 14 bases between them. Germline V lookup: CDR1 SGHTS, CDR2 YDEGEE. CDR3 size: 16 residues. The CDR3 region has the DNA TGTGCCAGCAGCTCGTCGACTATCGCTAGCACAGATACGCAGTATTTT. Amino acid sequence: CASSSSTIASTDTQYF.

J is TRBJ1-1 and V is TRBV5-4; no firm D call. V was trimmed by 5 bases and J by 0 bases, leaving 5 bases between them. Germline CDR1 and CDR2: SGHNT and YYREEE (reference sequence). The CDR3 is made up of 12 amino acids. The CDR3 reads CASRGLNTEAFF. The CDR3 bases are TGTGCCAGCAGGGGGTTGAACACTGAAGCTTTCTTT. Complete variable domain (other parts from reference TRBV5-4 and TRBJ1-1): ETGVTQSPTHLIKTRGQQVTLRCSSQSGHNTVSWYQQALGQGPQFIFQYYREEENGRGNFPPRFSGLQFPNYSSELNVNALELDDSALYLCASRGLNTEAFFGQGTRLTVV.

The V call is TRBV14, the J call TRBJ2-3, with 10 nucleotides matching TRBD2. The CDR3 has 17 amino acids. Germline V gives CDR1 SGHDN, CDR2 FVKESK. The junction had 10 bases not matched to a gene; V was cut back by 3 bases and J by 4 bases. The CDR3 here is CASSHLTGLAFSDTQYF. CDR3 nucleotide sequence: TGTGCCAGCAGCCATTTGACGGGACTAGCGTTCTCAGATACGCAGTATTTT.

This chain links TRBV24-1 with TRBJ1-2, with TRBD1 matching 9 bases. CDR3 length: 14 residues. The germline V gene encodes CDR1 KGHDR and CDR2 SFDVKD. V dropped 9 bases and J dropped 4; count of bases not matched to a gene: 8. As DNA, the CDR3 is TGTGCCACCCATACAGGGGGCGCCGGCTATGGCTACACCTTC. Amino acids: CATHTGGAGYGYTF.